Below are 23 T cell receptor beta chains sequenced from a single sample in a study of blood T cell repertoires in COVID-19. The assay was immunoSEQ multiplex PCR, and TCRdb's table has in-frame clones only and misses some. The table has around 170,000 clones, approximately 86% seen once. The specimen was peripheral blood. The receptors here all came from a man aged 50 or older with active or convalescent COVID-19.

The chain has TRBV28 and TRBJ2-3; tentative D call: TRBD1 (5 bases). The V end was cut by 4 bases, the J end by 2 bases, with 13 bases between. The CDR3 consists of 15 residues. Germline V gene sequence: CDR1 MDHEN, CDR2 SYDVKM. The CDR3 coding sequence is TGTGCCAGCAGTTCCCCGAAAGGGGACACAGATACGCAGTATTTT. Protein sequence: CASSSPKGDTDTQYF.

In its sample, this clone was seen a few times. This chain joins TRBV11-2 and TRBJ1-6, with D hard to call. This CDR3 has 16 residues. The germline V gene encodes CDR1 SGHAT and CDR2 FQNNGV. The V end lost 3 bases, the J end lost 4 bases, and 13 bases lay between the germline ends. CDR3: CASSLRVPEYNSPLHF. The CDR3 DNA follows: TGTGCCAGCAGCTTGCGGGTCCCGGAATATAATTCACCCCTCCACTTT.

V usage is TRBV11-2 and J usage is TRBJ1-4; D possibly corresponds to TRBD1 (6 bases). V was shortened by 5 bases and J by 8 bases, with 18 bases between the two germline ends. This CDR3 spans 15 amino acids. Per the germline V gene, CDR1 is SGHAT and CDR2 is FQNNGV. In DNA, the CDR3 is TGTGCCAGCAGCACAAACAGGGCCTTTGGGGAAAAACTGTTTTTT. Translated, it gives CASSTNRAFGEKLFF.

This chain links TRBV6-5 with TRBJ2-7; TRBD1 aligns across 9 bases. This CDR3 is built from 14 residues. Germline CDR1 is MNHEY and CDR2 is SVGAGI. Trimming removed 5 bases from V and 2 bases from J; junction bases left unmatched: 4. CDR3: CASSPGQGTYEQYF. The CDR3 bases are TGTGCCAGCAGTCCGGGACAGGGTACCTACGAGCAGTACTTC.

The chain carries TRBV28 and TRBJ1-5, with D possibly being TRBD1 (6 bases). Per germline, CDR1 MDHEN and CDR2 SYDVKM. Trimming took 5 bases from V and 4 from J, leaving 15 bases between them. The CDR3 has 15 residues. The CDR3 loop is CASSRPGHRNQPQHF. CDR3 DNA: TGTGCCAGCAGTCGGCCGGGACACCGGAATCAGCCCCAGCATTTT.

The genes are TRBV24-1 and TRBJ2-3; the D gene is possibly TRBD2 (5 bases). V was clipped by 3 bases and J by 4 bases, with 13 bases between them. This CDR3 has 15 residues. CDR1 and CDR2 from the germline V gene are KGHDR and SFDVKD. The CDR3 nucleotides are TGTGCCACCAGTGATCCCGGCCTAGCTGCAGATACGCAGTATTTT. Its translation: CATSDPGLAADTQYF.

The DNA for the CDR3 is TGTGCCAGAAGCTTGTACGAAGACAGGGGTAACTCCTACGAGCAGTACTTC. It specifies CARSLYEDRGNSYEQYF. The chain is built from TRBV5-3 and TRBJ2-7, with TRBD1 matching 8 bases. TRBV5-3 is an ORF; its function is uncertain. The CDR3 spans 17 residues. J lost 0 bases, V lost 1 base, and 9 bases had no gene match.

The chain carries TRBV4-2 and TRBJ1-3; 9 nucleotides agree with TRBD1. J gave up 4 bases and V 3 bases, and 7 bases lay outside the gene matches. From germline, CDR1 is LGHNA and CDR2 YNFKEQ. CDR3 length: 16 amino acids. This chain's CDR3 is CASSHAGTGPGNTIYF. The CDR3 DNA reads as TGTGCCAGCAGCCACGCTGGGACAGGGCCCGGAAACACCATATATTTT.

The DNA of the CDR3 is TGTGCCAGCAGCTTATCCAGGGGGTTGAACACTGAAGCTTTCTTT. It encodes CASSLSRGLNTEAFF. The chain carries TRBV7-2 and TRBJ1-1, with 7 bases matching TRBD1. Trimming cost V 2 bases and J 0 bases; bases outside gene matches: 3. This CDR3 comprises 15 residues. CDR1 SGHTA and CDR2 FQGNSA come from the germline V gene.

The CDR3 DNA reads TGTGCCAGTAGCCGGACAGGGTCCACTGAAGCTTTCTTT. It translates to CASSRTGSTEAFF. The V gene is TRBV19, the J gene TRBJ1-1; TRBD1 agrees at 8 bases. Germline CDR1 reads LNHDA; CDR2 reads SQIVND (reference sequence). V lost 6 bases, J lost 4 bases, and 4 bases stayed unmatched. CDR3 size: 13 residues.

The V and J genes are TRBV18 and TRBJ2-5; the match to TRBD1 covers 10 bases. This CDR3 contains 16 residues. Unmatched junction bases numbered 11, after V lost 6 bases and J lost 4 bases. Germline assignment: CDR1 KGHSH and CDR2 LQKENI. This chain's CDR3 is CASSRQGAQRGETQYF. CDR3 DNA: TGTGCCAGCTCCCGACAGGGGGCCCAACGCGGAGAGACCCAGTACTTC.

This clone appeared a single time. This may stem from a read error, because a much larger clone lies one nucleotide away. The identical CDR3 is also encoded by other nucleotide sequences in the sample. This chain connects TRBV2 to TRBJ1-5, with a possible D match to TRBD1 (5 bases). Germline assignment: CDR1 SNHLY and CDR2 FYNNEI. Trimming removed 11 bases at V and 6 bases at J, with 26 bases between. The CDR3 consists of 16 residues. CDR3 sequence reads: CACCEVGGGSFQPQHF. CDR3 sequence (DNA): TGTGCCTGCTGTGAAGTTGGGGGGGGGTCATTTCAGCCCCAGCATTTT.

In this sample, this clone turned up once. The rearrangement joins TRBV7-9 to TRBJ2-3, with 7 bases lining up with TRBD2. The CDR3 runs 15 residues. V dropped 6 bases and J dropped 5; count of bases not matched to a gene: 11. Looked up from germline, CDR1 is SEHNR and CDR2 is FQNEAQ (reference sequence). The CDR3 protein is CASSSVAGRLDTQYF. The CDR3 nucleotides read TGTGCCAGCAGTTCAGTAGCGGGTCGGCTAGATACGCAGTATTTT.

The chain combines TRBV19 with TRBJ1-4; a weak D match, TRBD1 (5 bases). Trimming took 0 bases from V and 0 from J, leaving 11 bases between them. The CDR3 length is 17 residues. Germline CDR1 LNHDA, CDR2 SQIVND (reference sequence). CDR3 protein: CASSIEAGMATNEKLFF. The CDR3 DNA sequence: TGTGCCAGTAGTATAGAAGCAGGGATGGCAACTAATGAAAAACTGTTTTTT.

The chain recombines TRBV11-1 with TRBJ1-1; 9 positions agree with TRBD1. The CDR3 covers 13 residues. Germline CDR1 SGHAT, CDR2 FQDESV (reference sequence). V gave up 3 bases and J gave up 8 bases; unmatched junction bases: 4. CDR3: CASSFGQGTEAFF. The CDR3 nucleotides are TGTGCCAGCAGCTTTGGACAGGGGACCGAAGCTTTCTTT.

The V gene is TRBV5-1, the J gene TRBJ2-5; TRBD2 might be the D (6 bases). The CDR3 covers 15 residues. The V end lost 4 bases, the J end lost 3 bases, and 16 bases lay between the germline ends. Germline assignment: CDR1 SGHRS and CDR2 YFSETQ. The CDR3 region is CASSLGGRREETQYF. The CDR3 DNA reads TGCGCCAGCAGCCTTGGGGGTCGGAGGGAAGAGACCCAGTACTTC.

With respect to this clone: Other DNA sequences in this specimen translate into the identical CDR3. V gene TRBV11-3 combines with J gene TRBJ2-7; a possible D gene is TRBD2 (5 bases). The CDR3 is 14 residues long. Trimming took 1 base from V and 0 from J, leaving 7 bases between them. Germline CDR1 and CDR2: SGHNT and YENEEA. This chain's CDR3 is CASSLGGSSYEQYF. CDR3 nucleotide sequence: TGTGCCAGCAGCTTAGGTGGGAGCTCCTACGAGCAGTACTTC.

This clone is a singleton in its sample. The chain recombines TRBV11-3 with TRBJ2-3; 10 bases are shared with TRBD2. Germline-derived CDR1 and CDR2 are SGHNT and YENEEA. J gave up 4 bases and V 4 bases, and 8 bases lay outside the gene matches. CDR3 length: 16 residues. In DNA, the CDR3 is TGTGCCAGCAGCTCACCGAGCGGGAGGGCTGCAGATACGCAGTATTTT. Protein sequence: CASSSPSGRAADTQYF.

The CDR3 DNA reads as TGTGCCAGCAGCTTAATGGCGGGGGATAATTCACCCCTCCACTTT. Protein product: CASSLMAGDNSPLHF. The chain couples TRBV7-3 to TRBJ1-6; possibly TRBD1 for D (5 bases). Per germline, CDR1 SGHTA and CDR2 FQGTGA. V was clipped by 1 base and J by 5 bases, with 9 bases between them. CDR3 length: 15 residues.

V and J are TRBV5-8 and TRBJ2-7; no clear D. Per the germline V gene, CDR1 is SGHTS and CDR2 is YDEGEE. The CDR3 is made up of 13 amino acids. Trimming removed 0 bases at V and 2 bases at J, with 6 bases between. The CDR3 nucleotides are TGTGCCAGCAGCTTGGGTCCAGCCTACGAGCAGTACTTC. Translated, it gives CASSLGPAYEQYF.

The chain is built from TRBV4-2 and TRBJ2-5; weak D call: TRBD2 (7 bases). V was trimmed by 1 base and J by 5 bases, leaving 11 bases between them. Germline CDR1 reads LGHNA; CDR2 reads YNFKEQ. CDR3 length equals 14 residues. DNA for the CDR3: TGTGCCAGCAGCCAAGCGGGGGGCGGGGAGACCCAGTACTTC. Protein product: CASSQAGGGETQYF.

This chain connects TRBV7-2 to TRBJ2-3; 8 bases match TRBD2. With 6 bases clipped from V and 0 bases from J, the junction kept 5 bases outside the gene matches. CDR1 is SGHTA and CDR2 is FQGNSA in the germline V gene. This CDR3 has 15 residues. The CDR3 is CASRATSGSTDTQYF. The CDR3 DNA sequence: TGTGCCAGCAGAGCTACTAGCGGTAGCACAGATACGCAGTATTTT.

The sample holds a few counts of this clone. V usage is TRBV15 and J usage is TRBJ2-7; 10 nucleotides line up with TRBD2. The V gene's germline CDR1 is LNHNV and CDR2 YYDKDF (reference sequence). Trimming took 1 base from V and 7 from J; bases not matched to a gene: 13. The CDR3 sequence is 17 residues long. The CDR3 nucleotides are TGTGCCACCAGCAGAGGGACTAGCGGAAGGAGGCTAGAAGAGCAGTACTTC. It yields the protein CATSRGTSGRRLEEQYF.